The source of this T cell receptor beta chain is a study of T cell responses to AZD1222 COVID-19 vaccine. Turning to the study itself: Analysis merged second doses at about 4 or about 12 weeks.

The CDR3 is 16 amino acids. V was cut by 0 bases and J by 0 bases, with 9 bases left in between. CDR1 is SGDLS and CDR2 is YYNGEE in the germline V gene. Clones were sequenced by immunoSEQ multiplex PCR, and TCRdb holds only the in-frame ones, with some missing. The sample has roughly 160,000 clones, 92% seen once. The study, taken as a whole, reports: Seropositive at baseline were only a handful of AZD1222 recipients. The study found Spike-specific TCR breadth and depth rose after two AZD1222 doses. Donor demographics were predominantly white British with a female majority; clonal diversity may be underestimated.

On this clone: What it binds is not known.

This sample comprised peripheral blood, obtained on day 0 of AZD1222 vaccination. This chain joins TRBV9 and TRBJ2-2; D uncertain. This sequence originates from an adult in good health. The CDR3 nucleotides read TGTGCCAGCAGCGTAGAAGCTAGGGCGAACACCGGGGAGCTGTTTTTT. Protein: CASSVEARANTGELFF.